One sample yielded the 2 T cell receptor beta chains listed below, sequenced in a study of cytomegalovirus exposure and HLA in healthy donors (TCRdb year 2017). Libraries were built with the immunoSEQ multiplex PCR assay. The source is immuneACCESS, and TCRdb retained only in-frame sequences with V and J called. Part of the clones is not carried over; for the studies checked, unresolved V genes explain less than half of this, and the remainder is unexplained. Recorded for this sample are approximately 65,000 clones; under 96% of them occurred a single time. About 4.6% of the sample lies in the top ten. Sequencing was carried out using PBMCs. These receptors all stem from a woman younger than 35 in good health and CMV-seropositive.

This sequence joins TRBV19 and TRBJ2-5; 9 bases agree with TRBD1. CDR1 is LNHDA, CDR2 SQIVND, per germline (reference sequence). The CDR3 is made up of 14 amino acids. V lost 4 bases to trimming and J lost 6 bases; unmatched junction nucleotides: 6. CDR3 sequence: CASSSTGGAKTQYF. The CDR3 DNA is TGTGCCAGTAGTAGTACAGGGGGCGCAAAGACCCAGTACTTC.

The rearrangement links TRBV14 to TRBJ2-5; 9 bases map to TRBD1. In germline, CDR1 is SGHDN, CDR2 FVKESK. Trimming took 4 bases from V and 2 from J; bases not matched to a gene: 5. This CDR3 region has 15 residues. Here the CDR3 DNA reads TGTGCCAGCAGCCCAAGACAGGGGGTACAAGAGACCCAGTACTTC. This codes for CASSPRQGVQETQYF.